This T cell receptor (beta chain) was sequenced in a study of blood T cell repertoires in COVID-19. Study summary: Whether acute or convalescent, the COVID-19 samples came from the United States, Italy and Spain. The cDNA or gDNA used as material had been derived from T cells, B-cell-depleted T cells, or PBMCs.

The authors' processing: Estimated nucleated cell counts came from reference gene primer amplification. Only in-frame clones appear in the TCRdb table, and some are missing; sequencing was by immunoSEQ multiplex PCR. The V and J calls and the clone size are those of that table, but D and trimming were determined from the DNA. The sample comprises around 86,000 clones, 75% to 85% of which are singletons, and 25% to 30% rests with the top ten. This clone came up once. With 1 base removed from V and 1 base from J, the gap between germline ends came to 11 bases. CDR3 length: 16 amino acids. CDR1 is MGHDK and CDR2 is SYGVNS in the germline V gene.

The sequence was obtained from a woman at least 80 years old with acute or convalescent COVID-19. Sequencing was carried out using peripheral blood. This rearrangement joins TRBV25-1 to TRBJ2-1, with D uncertain. This CDR3 is CASSEFSQSSYNEQFF. CDR3 nucleotide sequence: TGTGCCAGCAGTGAATTTTCTCAGTCTTCCTACAATGAGCAGTTCTTC.